The 3 T cell receptor beta chains below were found in one sample sequenced in a study of CD8 T cells in Susac syndrome. When the RNA was reverse transcribed, random hexamers were used with an input of roughly 0.45 to 1 ug. TCRdb re-called the immunoSEQ multiplex PCR reads with MiXCR, one entry per CDR3 protein. The table records 130,000 to 150,000 distinct CDR3 sequences, nearly 97% of them present only once. Material: CD4+ T cells from PBMCs. All receptors derive from a human donor with Susac syndrome.

The chain employs TRBV7-3 and TRBJ2-5; possible D gene TRBD2, 5 bases. Germline V gene lookup returns CDR1 SGHTA and CDR2 FQGTGA. Trimming took off 2 bases at V and 5 bases at J, with 12 bases between the two ends. The CDR3 contains 14 residues. CDR3 DNA sequence: TGTGCCAGCAGCTTACAACCGGGGATGGAGACCCAGTACTTC. Its protein product is CASSLQPGMETQYF.

The chain uses TRBV6-1 and TRBJ1-2; D is possibly TRBD1 (5 bases). In germline, CDR1 is MNHNS, CDR2 SASEGT. V was clipped by 6 bases and J by 1 base, with 24 bases between them. The CDR3 spans 18 residues. CDR3 DNA: TGTGCCAGCAGCCGGAGGGAGGGGCAGGGTTTGATTAACTATGGCTACACCTTC. Amino acid sequence: CASSRREGQGLINYGYTF.

V is TRBV7-9 and J is TRBJ2-7; 7 bases map to TRBD1. This CDR3 contains 14 residues. Germline CDR1 is SEHNR and CDR2 is FQNEAQ (reference sequence). V was pared by 2 bases and J by 3 bases, with 4 bases of the junction left unmatched. CDR3 sequence: CASSLRDSHYEQYF. CDR3 DNA: TGTGCCAGCAGCTTAAGGGACAGCCACTACGAGCAGTACTTC.